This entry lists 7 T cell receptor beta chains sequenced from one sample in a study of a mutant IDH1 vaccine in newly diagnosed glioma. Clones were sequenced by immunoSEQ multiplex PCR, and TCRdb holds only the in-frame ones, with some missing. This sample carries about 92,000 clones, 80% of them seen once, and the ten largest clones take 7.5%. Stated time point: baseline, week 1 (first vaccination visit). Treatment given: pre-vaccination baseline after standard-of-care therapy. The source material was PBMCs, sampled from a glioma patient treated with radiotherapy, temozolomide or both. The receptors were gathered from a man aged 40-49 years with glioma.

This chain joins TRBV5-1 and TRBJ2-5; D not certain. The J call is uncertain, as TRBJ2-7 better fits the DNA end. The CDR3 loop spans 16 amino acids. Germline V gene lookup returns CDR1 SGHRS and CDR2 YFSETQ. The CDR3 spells CASSLGTLTLTYEQYF. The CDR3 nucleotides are TGCGCCAGCAGCTTGGGAACCTTAACCTTAACCTACGAGCAGTACTTC.

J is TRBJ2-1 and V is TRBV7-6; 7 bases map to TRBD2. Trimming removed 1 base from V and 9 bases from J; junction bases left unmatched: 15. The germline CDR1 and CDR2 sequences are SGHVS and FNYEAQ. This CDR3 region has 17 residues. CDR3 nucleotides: TGTGCCAGCAGCTTAGGATTCTCCACCCTTGTAGCGGGTGAGCAGTTCTTC. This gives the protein CASSLGFSTLVAGEQFF.

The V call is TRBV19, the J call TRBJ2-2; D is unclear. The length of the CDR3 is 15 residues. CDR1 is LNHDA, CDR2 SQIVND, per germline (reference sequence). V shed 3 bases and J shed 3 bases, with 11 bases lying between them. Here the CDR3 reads CASSINRAHTGELFF. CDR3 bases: TGTGCCAGTAGTATCAACCGGGCCCACACCGGGGAGCTGTTTTTT.

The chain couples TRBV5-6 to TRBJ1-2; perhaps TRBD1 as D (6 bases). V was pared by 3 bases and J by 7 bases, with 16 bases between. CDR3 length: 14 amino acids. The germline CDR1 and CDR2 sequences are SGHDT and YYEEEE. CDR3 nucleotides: TGTGCCAGCAGCTCGCGGGGGCCCGGTGGTGGCTACACCTTC. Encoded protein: CASSSRGPGGGYTF.

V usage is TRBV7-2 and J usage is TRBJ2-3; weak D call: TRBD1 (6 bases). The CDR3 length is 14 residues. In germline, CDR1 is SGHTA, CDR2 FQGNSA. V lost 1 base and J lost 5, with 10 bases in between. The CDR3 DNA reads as TGTGCCAGCAGCTTAGGTGGGGGCCTAGATACGCAGTATTTT. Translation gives CASSLGGGLDTQYF.

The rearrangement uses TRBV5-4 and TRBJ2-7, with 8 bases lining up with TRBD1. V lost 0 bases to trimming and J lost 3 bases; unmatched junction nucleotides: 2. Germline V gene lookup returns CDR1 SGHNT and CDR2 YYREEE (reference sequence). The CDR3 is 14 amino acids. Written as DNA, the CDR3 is TGTGCCAGCAGCTTGGTTGGACAGGGCTACGAGCAGTACTTC. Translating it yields CASSLVGQGYEQYF.

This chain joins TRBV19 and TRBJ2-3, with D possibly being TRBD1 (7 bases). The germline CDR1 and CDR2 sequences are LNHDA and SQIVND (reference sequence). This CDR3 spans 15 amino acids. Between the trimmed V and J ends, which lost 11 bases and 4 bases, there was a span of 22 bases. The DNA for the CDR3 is TGTGCCTCTACCGCCGGAGGGGGCCAGGCAGATACGCAGTATTTT. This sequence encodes CASTAGGGQADTQYF.